This TCR beta chain was captured by sequencing in a study of breast tumors, draining lymph nodes, adjacent tissues. Axillary draining lymph nodes of breast cancer patients supplied the node samples. Ten or more counts support this clonotype. The antigen is undetermined. Findings and caveats of the study: Compared with basal-like, luminal-like tumors shared significantly more repertoire with nontumor tissue.

The CDR3 runs 16 residues. V was clipped by 4 bases and J by 7 bases, with 23 bases between them. Germline CDR1 is MNHNS and CDR2 is SASEGT. TCRdb used MiXCR to reprocess the multiplex PCR reads, holding one entry per CDR3 protein. The sample comprises approximately 210,000 distinct CDR3 sequences, approximately 30% of which are singletons, and roughly 1.3% rests with the top ten. The TCR originated in a female donor with breast cancer. Some clones in this sample may be carry-over from other donors' samples. The J gene is TRBJ2-7, the V gene TRBV6-1; D may be TRBD2 (5 bases). The sequencing input was axillary lymph node tissue. CDR3 in DNA: TGTGCCAGCAGTGGTCGCTGGAACGTCGCTCGCGGGGAGCAGTACTTC. Amino acids: CASSGRWNVARGEQYF.